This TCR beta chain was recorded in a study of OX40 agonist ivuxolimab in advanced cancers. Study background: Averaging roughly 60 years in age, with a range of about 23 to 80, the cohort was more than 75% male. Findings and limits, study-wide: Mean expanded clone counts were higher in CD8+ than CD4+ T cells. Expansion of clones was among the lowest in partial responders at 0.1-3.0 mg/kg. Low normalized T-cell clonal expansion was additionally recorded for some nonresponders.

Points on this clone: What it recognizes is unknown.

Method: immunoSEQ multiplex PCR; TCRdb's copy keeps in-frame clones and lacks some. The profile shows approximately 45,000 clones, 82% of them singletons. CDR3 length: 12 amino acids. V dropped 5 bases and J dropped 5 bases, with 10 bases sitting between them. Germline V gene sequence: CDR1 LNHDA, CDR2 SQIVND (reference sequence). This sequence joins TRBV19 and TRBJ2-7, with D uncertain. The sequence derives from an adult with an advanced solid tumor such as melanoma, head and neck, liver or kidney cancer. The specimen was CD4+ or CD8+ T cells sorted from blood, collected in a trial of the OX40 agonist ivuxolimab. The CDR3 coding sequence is TGTGCCAGTAGTTTCATAAACAACGAGCAGTACTTC. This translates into CASSFINNEQYF.